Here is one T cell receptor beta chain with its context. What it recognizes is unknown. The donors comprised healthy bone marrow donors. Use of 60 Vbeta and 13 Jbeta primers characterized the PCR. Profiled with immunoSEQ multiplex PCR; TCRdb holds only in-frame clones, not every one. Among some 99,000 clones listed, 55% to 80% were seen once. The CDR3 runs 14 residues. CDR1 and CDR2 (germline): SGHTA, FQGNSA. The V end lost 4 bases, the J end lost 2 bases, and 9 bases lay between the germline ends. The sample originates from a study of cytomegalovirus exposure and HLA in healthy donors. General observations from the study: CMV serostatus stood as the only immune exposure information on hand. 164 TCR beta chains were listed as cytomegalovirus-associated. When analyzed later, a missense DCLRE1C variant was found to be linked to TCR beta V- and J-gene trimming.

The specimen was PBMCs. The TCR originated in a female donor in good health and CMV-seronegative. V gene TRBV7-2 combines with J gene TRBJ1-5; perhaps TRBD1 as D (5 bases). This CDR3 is CASSSVGGNQPQHF. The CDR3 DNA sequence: TGTGCCAGCAGCTCCGTAGGGGGCAATCAGCCCCAGCATTTT.